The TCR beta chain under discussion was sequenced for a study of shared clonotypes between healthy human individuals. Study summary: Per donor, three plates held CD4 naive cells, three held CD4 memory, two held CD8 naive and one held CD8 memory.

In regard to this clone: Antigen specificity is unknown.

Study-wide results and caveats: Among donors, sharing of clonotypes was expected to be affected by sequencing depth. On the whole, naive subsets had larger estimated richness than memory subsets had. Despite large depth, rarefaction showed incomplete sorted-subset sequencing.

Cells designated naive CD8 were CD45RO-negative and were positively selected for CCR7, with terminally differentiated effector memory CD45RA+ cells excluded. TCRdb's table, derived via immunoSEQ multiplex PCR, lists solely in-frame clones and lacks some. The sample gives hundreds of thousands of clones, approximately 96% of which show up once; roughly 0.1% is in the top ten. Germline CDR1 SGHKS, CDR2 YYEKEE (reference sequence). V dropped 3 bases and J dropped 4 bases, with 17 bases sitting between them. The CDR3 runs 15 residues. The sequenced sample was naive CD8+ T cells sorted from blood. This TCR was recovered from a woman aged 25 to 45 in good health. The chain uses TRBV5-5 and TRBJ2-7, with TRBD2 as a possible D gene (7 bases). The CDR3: CASSSGAGQSYEQYF. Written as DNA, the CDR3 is TGTGCCAGCAGCTCCGGAGCGGGACAATCTTACGAGCAGTACTTC.